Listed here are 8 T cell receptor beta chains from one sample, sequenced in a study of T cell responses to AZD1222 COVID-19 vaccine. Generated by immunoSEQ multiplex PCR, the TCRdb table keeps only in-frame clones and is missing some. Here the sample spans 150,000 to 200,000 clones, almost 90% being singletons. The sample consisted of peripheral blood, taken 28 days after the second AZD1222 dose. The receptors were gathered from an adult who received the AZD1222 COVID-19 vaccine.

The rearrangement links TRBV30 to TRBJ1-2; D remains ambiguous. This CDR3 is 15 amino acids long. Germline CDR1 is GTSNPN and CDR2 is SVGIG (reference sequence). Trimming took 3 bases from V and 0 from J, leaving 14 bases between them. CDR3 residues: CAWRRGVEPNYGYTF. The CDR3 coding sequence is TGTGCCTGGAGGCGGGGTGTGGAACCTAACTATGGCTACACCTTC.

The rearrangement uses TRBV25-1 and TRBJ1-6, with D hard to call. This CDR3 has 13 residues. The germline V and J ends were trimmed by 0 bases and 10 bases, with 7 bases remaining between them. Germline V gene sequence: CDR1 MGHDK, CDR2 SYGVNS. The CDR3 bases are TGTGCCAGCAGTGAATACGGGGAGTCACCCCTCCACTTT. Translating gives CASSEYGESPLHF.

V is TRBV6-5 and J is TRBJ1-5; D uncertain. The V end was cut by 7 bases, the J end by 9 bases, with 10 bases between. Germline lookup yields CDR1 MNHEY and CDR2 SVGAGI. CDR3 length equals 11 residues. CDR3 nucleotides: TGTGCCAGCATCCACGCCCCGCCCCAGCATTTT. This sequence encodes CASIHAPPQHF.

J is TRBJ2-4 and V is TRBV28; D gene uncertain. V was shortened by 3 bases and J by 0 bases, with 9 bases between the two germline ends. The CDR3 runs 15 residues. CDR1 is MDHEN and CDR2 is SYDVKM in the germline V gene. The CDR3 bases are TGTGCCAGCAGTTTTTTGGATGAAGCCAAAAACATTCAGTACTTC. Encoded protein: CASSFLDEAKNIQYF.

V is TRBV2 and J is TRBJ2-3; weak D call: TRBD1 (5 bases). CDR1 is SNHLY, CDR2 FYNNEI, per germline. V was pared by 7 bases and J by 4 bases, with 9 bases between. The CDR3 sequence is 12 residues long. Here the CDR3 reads CASTRVPDTQYF. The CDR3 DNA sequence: TGTGCCAGCACCAGGGTCCCAGATACGCAGTATTTT.

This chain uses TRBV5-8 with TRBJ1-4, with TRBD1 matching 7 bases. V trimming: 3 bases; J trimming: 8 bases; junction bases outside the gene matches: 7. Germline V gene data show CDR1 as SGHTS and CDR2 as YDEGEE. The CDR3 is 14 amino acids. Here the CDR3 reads CASSSGRGNEKLFF. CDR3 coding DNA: TGTGCCAGCAGCTCAGGCAGGGGGAACGAAAAACTGTTTTTT.

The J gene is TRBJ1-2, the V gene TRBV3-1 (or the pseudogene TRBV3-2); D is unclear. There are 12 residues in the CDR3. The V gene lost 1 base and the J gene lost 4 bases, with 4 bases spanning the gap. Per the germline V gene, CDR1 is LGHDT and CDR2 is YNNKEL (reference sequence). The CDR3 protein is CASSQGTYGYTF. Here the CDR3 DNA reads TGTGCCAGCAGCCAAGGGACCTATGGCTACACCTTC.

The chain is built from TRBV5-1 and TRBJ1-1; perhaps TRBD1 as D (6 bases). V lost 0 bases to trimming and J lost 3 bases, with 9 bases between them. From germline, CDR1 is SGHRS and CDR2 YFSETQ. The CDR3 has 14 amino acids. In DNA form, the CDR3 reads TGCGCCAGCAGCTTGGGGGGGCAGGACACTGAAGCTTTCTTT. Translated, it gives CASSLGGQDTEAFF.